This T cell receptor beta chain was profiled in a study of early T cells in non-severe SARS-CoV-2 infection. Trimming shortened V by 4 bases and J by 8 bases, and 13 bases separated the two germline ends. This CDR3 spans 13 amino acids. Germline lookup yields CDR1 SGDLS and CDR2 YYNGEE. MiXCR, run by TCRdb on the 5' RACE reads, gives a single entry per CDR3 protein. The data show about 110,000 distinct CDR3 sequences, with around 13% seen just once and 3.5% to 4% held by the top ten. In this sample, this clonotype turned up many times. This clonotype was sampled from an adult who was a healthcare worker with PCR-confirmed SARS-CoV-2 infection or an uninfected control (not recorded which). V is TRBV9 and J is TRBJ2-1; D unresolved. The sequences come from whole blood, collected at baseline. The CDR3 here is CASSPPSQDEQFF. CDR3 nucleotide sequence: TGTGCCAGCAGCCCCCCAAGCCAAGATGAGCAGTTCTTC.